Listed below are T cell receptor beta chains from one sample, sequenced in a study of T cell responses to AZD1222 COVID-19 vaccine. Assay used: immunoSEQ multiplex PCR; TCRdb lists only in-frame clones, some missing. Of more than 130,000 clones listed, 90% are singletons. The sequencing here drew on peripheral blood, taken on day 0 of AZD1222 vaccination. The receptors come from an adult in good health. Both conserved end residues are part of each CDR3. Each record gives: CDR3 length, V gene, J gene, clone size, D gene, CDR3 DNA, CDR3 protein. D genes are given only for firm matches. Clone size is shown for a subset of rows, as once, few, many or a class of expanded clone.

cdr3_length: 13
v_call: TRBV30
j_call: TRBJ1-5
clone_size: -
d_call: -
cdr3_nt: TGTGCCTGGAGTTTACAGGAGAATCAGCCCCAGCATTTT
cdr3_aa: CAWSLQENQPQHF

cdr3_length: 17
v_call: TRBV19
j_call: TRBJ2-2
clone_size: -
d_call: TRBD2
cdr3_nt: TGTGCCAGTAGTGTCCCGGGACTAGCCGGTTCTCGCGGGGAGCTGTTTTTT
cdr3_aa: CASSVPGLAGSRGELFF

cdr3_length: 15
v_call: TRBV19
j_call: TRBJ1-2
clone_size: -
d_call: -
cdr3_nt: TGTGCCAGTAGTATAGTCCATACGGGTAACTATGGCTACACCTTC
cdr3_aa: CASSIVHTGNYGYTF

cdr3_length: 12
v_call: TRBV19
j_call: TRBJ2-7
clone_size: -
d_call: -
cdr3_nt: TGTGCCAGTAGTATAGGCGGCTACGAGCAGTACTTC
cdr3_aa: CASSIGGYEQYF

cdr3_length: 15
v_call: TRBV5-8
j_call: TRBJ2-3
clone_size: -
d_call: TRBD1
cdr3_nt: TGTGCCAGCAGCTCAGGACAGGCCTCCACAGATACGCAGTATTTT
cdr3_aa: CASSSGQASTDTQYF

cdr3_length: 14
v_call: TRBV2
j_call: TRBJ1-2
clone_size: -
d_call: -
cdr3_nt: TGTGCCAGCAGTGACGCAAGAAAAGCGGGAGGCTACACCTTC
cdr3_aa: CASSDARKAGGYTF

cdr3_length: 12
v_call: TRBV28
j_call: TRBJ2-7
clone_size: once
d_call: -
cdr3_nt: TGTGCCAGCAGTTTACCCTCCTACGAGCAGTGCTTC
cdr3_aa: CASSLPSYEQCF

cdr3_length: 14
v_call: TRBV21-1
j_call: TRBJ2-7
clone_size: -
d_call: -
cdr3_nt: TGTGCCAGCAGCAAAGTAAGCAGAAACTACGAGCAGTACTTC
cdr3_aa: CASSKVSRNYEQYF

cdr3_length: 16
v_call: TRBV2
j_call: TRBJ2-1
clone_size: -
d_call: -
cdr3_nt: TGTGCCAGCAGTGAACGGTCCGGCCCGCGGCGGGGTGAGCAGTTCTTC
cdr3_aa: CASSERSGPRRGEQFF

cdr3_length: 15
v_call: TRBV18
j_call: TRBJ2-5
clone_size: few
d_call: -
cdr3_nt: TGTGCCAGCTCGCCAGGACCGGGACTTAGGGAGACCCAGTACTTC
cdr3_aa: CASSPGPGLRETQYF

cdr3_length: 13
v_call: TRBV30
j_call: TRBJ1-5
clone_size: few
d_call: -
cdr3_nt: TGTGCCTGGACCGTAGGGCCAGATCAGCCCCAGCATTTT
cdr3_aa: CAWTVGPDQPQHF

cdr3_length: 11
v_call: TRBV25-1
j_call: TRBJ2-1
clone_size: -
d_call: -
cdr3_nt: TGTGCCAGCAGTGCGGGGCCTGGGCAGTTCTTC
cdr3_aa: CASSAGPGQFF

cdr3_length: 16
v_call: TRBV3-1/TRBV3-2
j_call: TRBJ1-4
clone_size: -
d_call: -
cdr3_nt: TGTGCCAGCAGCCTTGAGGCGGGGGCCTCTAATGAAAAACTGTTTTTT
cdr3_aa: CASSLEAGASNEKLFF

cdr3_length: 14
v_call: TRBV2
j_call: TRBJ1-1
clone_size: -
d_call: -
cdr3_nt: TGTGCCAGCAGTTACGACAGGAGGGGGACTGAAGCTTTCTTT
cdr3_aa: CASSYDRRGTEAFF

cdr3_length: 15
v_call: TRBV2
j_call: TRBJ2-2
clone_size: -
d_call: TRBD2
cdr3_nt: TGTGCCAGCGTCGCTGCGGGGGTATCAACCGGGGAGCTGTTTTTT
cdr3_aa: CASVAAGVSTGELFF

cdr3_length: 17
v_call: TRBV9
j_call: TRBJ2-3
clone_size: -
d_call: -
cdr3_nt: TGTGCCAGCAGCGTAGCCGAGGGACTCCTCCCGCGGGATACGCAGTATTTT
cdr3_aa: CASSVAEGLLPRDTQYF

cdr3_length: 18
v_call: TRBV5-6
j_call: TRBJ2-1
clone_size: -
d_call: -
cdr3_nt: TGTGCCACCTCCCCCAGAATCATTAAGACCAGCTCCTACAATGAGCAGTTCTTC
cdr3_aa: CATSPRIIKTSSYNEQFF

cdr3_length: 14
v_call: TRBV5-6
j_call: TRBJ1-2
clone_size: -
d_call: TRBD1
cdr3_nt: TGTGCCAGCAGCTCGACAGGGCGCCCCGATGGCTACACCTTC
cdr3_aa: CASSSTGRPDGYTF

cdr3_length: 16
v_call: TRBV11-3
j_call: TRBJ2-1
clone_size: -
d_call: TRBD2
cdr3_nt: TGTGCCAGCAGCTTAGATCATGCGGGAGGGGACAATGAGCAGTTCTTC
cdr3_aa: CASSLDHAGGDNEQFF

cdr3_length: 13
v_call: TRBV24-1
j_call: TRBJ2-2
clone_size: -
d_call: -
cdr3_nt: TGTGCCACCAGTGATTTGTTTACCGGGGAGCTGTTTTTT
cdr3_aa: CATSDLFTGELFF

cdr3_length: 16
v_call: TRBV27
j_call: TRBJ2-3
clone_size: -
d_call: TRBD1
cdr3_nt: TGTGCCAGCAGTTCCCCAGGGGACAGGCTCACAGATACGCAGTATTTT
cdr3_aa: CASSSPGDRLTDTQYF

cdr3_length: 12
v_call: TRBV27
j_call: TRBJ2-7
clone_size: -
d_call: -
cdr3_nt: TGTGCCAGCAGTTTTGACGGGCTCGAGCAGTACTTC
cdr3_aa: CASSFDGLEQYF

cdr3_length: 20
v_call: TRBV7-8
j_call: TRBJ1-2
clone_size: once
d_call: -
cdr3_nt: TGTGCCAGCAGCTTAGGAGGGGGGGTAGCACTCAGGTGGTTCTCCTATGGCTACACCTTC
cdr3_aa: CASSLGGGVALRWFSYGYTF

cdr3_length: 11
v_call: TRBV29-1
j_call: TRBJ1-1
clone_size: -
d_call: -
cdr3_nt: TGCAGCGTTGAAGAGTCGGTTGAAGCTTTCTTT
cdr3_aa: CSVEESVEAFF

cdr3_length: 16
v_call: TRBV5-4
j_call: TRBJ2-1
clone_size: -
d_call: TRBD2
cdr3_nt: TGTGCCAGCAGCGAACCGGGACTAGCGGGGGGGCATGAGCAGTTCTTC
cdr3_aa: CASSEPGLAGGHEQFF

cdr3_length: 13
v_call: TRBV19
j_call: TRBJ1-1
clone_size: -
d_call: -
cdr3_nt: TGTGCCAGTAGTATGTCGGGGGACACTGAAGCTTTCTTT
cdr3_aa: CASSMSGDTEAFF

cdr3_length: 14
v_call: TRBV5-4
j_call: TRBJ1-3
clone_size: few
d_call: -
cdr3_nt: TGTGCCAGCAGCTTGGGCAGTAATGGTAACACCATATATTTT
cdr3_aa: CASSLGSNGNTIYF

cdr3_length: 14
v_call: TRBV6-1
j_call: TRBJ1-4
clone_size: -
d_call: -
cdr3_nt: TGTGCCAGCAGTGAAGTTTATGGGGGTGAAAAACTGTTTTTT
cdr3_aa: CASSEVYGGEKLFF

cdr3_length: 16
v_call: TRBV7-2
j_call: TRBJ2-7
clone_size: -
d_call: -
cdr3_nt: TGTGCCAGCAGCTTAGATGGTCTCAGGGCCCGCTACGAGCAGTACTTC
cdr3_aa: CASSLDGLRARYEQYF

cdr3_length: 16
v_call: TRBV11-2
j_call: TRBJ1-3
clone_size: -
d_call: -
cdr3_nt: TGTGCCAGCAGCCTACGGGGCGCCGACGCTGGAAACACCATATATTTT
cdr3_aa: CASSLRGADAGNTIYF

cdr3_length: 13
v_call: TRBV6-5
j_call: TRBJ1-1
clone_size: -
d_call: -
cdr3_nt: TGTGCCAGCCCAGTGAATACAGGGCTTGAAGCTTTCTTT
cdr3_aa: CASPVNTGLEAFF

cdr3_length: 11
v_call: TRBV20-1
j_call: TRBJ2-7
clone_size: once
d_call: -
cdr3_nt: TGCAGTGCTAGGGACCGACGCGAGCAGTACTTC
cdr3_aa: CSARDRREQYF

cdr3_length: 16
v_call: TRBV14
j_call: TRBJ1-1
clone_size: -
d_call: -
cdr3_nt: TGTGCCAGCAGCCTTAGGGCAGGATTGAAGAACACTGAAGCTTTCTTT
cdr3_aa: CASSLRAGLKNTEAFF

cdr3_length: 14
v_call: TRBV3-1/TRBV3-2
j_call: TRBJ1-2
clone_size: once
d_call: -
cdr3_nt: TGTGCCAGCAGCCAAGATGCAGAAGACTATGGCTACACCTTC
cdr3_aa: CASSQDAEDYGYTF

cdr3_length: 13
v_call: TRBV5-4
j_call: TRBJ1-1
clone_size: once
d_call: -
cdr3_nt: TGTGCCAGCAGCTTGGGGGCTAGCACTGAAGCTTTCTTT
cdr3_aa: CASSLGASTEAFF

cdr3_length: 16
v_call: TRBV6-5
j_call: TRBJ2-1
clone_size: -
d_call: TRBD1
cdr3_nt: TGTGCCAGCAGTTACCACGGGGACAGCTCCTACAATGAGCAGTTCTTC
cdr3_aa: CASSYHGDSSYNEQFF

cdr3_length: 16
v_call: TRBV5-1
j_call: TRBJ2-2
clone_size: -
d_call: TRBD1
cdr3_nt: TGCGCCAGCAGCTCGAGACAGGGGACGAACACCGGGGAGCTGTTTTTT
cdr3_aa: CASSSRQGTNTGELFF

cdr3_length: 16
v_call: TRBV5-1
j_call: TRBJ2-5
clone_size: -
d_call: TRBD2
cdr3_nt: TGCGCCAGCAGCCCACTAGCGGGAACTGCTGGCGAGACCCAGTACTTC
cdr3_aa: CASSPLAGTAGETQYF

cdr3_length: 15
v_call: TRBV29-1
j_call: TRBJ1-3
clone_size: -
d_call: -
cdr3_nt: TGCAGCGCAGGAGACCTGCAGGGTGGTGGAAACACCATATATTTT
cdr3_aa: CSAGDLQGGGNTIYF

cdr3_length: 14
v_call: TRBV6-1
j_call: TRBJ1-1
clone_size: -
d_call: -
cdr3_nt: TGTGCCAGCAGTGAATTCACCTGGAACACTGAAGCTTTCTTT
cdr3_aa: CASSEFTWNTEAFF

cdr3_length: 14
v_call: TRBV29-1
j_call: TRBJ2-2
clone_size: -
d_call: -
cdr3_nt: TGCAGCTCCCGGGGAGGATGGGACACCGGGGAGCTGTTTTTT
cdr3_aa: CSSRGGWDTGELFF

cdr3_length: 16
v_call: TRBV6-2/TRBV6-3
j_call: TRBJ2-3
clone_size: -
d_call: TRBD2
cdr3_nt: TGTGCCAGCAGTTATCATTTTAGCGGGATACCCGATACGCAGTATTTT
cdr3_aa: CASSYHFSGIPDTQYF

cdr3_length: 14
v_call: TRBV7-9
j_call: TRBJ1-5
clone_size: -
d_call: -
cdr3_nt: TGTGCCAGCAGCTCTTCCCATCCCAATCAGCCCCAGCATTTT
cdr3_aa: CASSSSHPNQPQHF

cdr3_length: 18
v_call: TRBV3-1/TRBV3-2
j_call: TRBJ2-1
clone_size: -
d_call: -
cdr3_nt: TGTGCCAGCAGCCAACTGAGGGGAGTTGGCGGGGTTAACAATGAGCAGTTCTTC
cdr3_aa: CASSQLRGVGGVNNEQFF

cdr3_length: 17
v_call: TRBV19
j_call: TRBJ1-6
clone_size: -
d_call: -
cdr3_nt: TGTGCCAGTAGTATTATGTGGGTCAACTCCTATAATTCACCCCTCCACTTT
cdr3_aa: CASSIMWVNSYNSPLHF

cdr3_length: 14
v_call: TRBV18
j_call: TRBJ2-7
clone_size: -
d_call: -
cdr3_nt: TGTGCCAGCTCACCGCTCGGGGATGCCTACGAGCAGTACTTC
cdr3_aa: CASSPLGDAYEQYF

cdr3_length: 13
v_call: TRBV6-2/TRBV6-3
j_call: TRBJ2-5
clone_size: -
d_call: -
cdr3_nt: TGTGCCAGCAGCTTAGGACGGATAGAGACCCAGTACTTC
cdr3_aa: CASSLGRIETQYF